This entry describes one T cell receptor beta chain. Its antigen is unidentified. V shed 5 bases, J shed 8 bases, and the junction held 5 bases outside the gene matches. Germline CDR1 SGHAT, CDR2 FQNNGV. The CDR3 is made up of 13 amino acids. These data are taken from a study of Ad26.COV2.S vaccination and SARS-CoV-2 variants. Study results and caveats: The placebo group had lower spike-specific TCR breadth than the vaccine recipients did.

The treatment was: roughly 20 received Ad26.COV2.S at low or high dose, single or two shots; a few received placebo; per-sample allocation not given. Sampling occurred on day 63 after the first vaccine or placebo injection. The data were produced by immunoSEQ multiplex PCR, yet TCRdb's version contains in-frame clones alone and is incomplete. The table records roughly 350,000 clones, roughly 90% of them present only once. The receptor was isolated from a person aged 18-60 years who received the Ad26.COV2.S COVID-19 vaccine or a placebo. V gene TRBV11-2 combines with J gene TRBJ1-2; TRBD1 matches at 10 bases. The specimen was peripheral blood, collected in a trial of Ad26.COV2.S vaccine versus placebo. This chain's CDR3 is CASSGDRGEGYTF. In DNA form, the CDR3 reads TGTGCCAGCAGCGGGGACAGGGGAGAAGGCTACACCTTC.